The 31 T cell receptor beta chains below come from one sample, sequenced in a study of cytomegalovirus exposure and HLA in healthy donors (dated 2017 in TCRdb). Library method: the immunoSEQ multiplex PCR assay. A mixture of 60 forward primers for TCR Vbeta segments and 13 reverse primers for TCR Jbeta segments was used in the multiplex PCR. TCRdb's version of the immuneACCESS table is confined to in-frame rearrangements and falls short of the full clone set. An unresolved V gene accounts for under half of the shortfall where checked; the remainder is of unknown origin. This sample is represented by under 200,000 clones; approximately 80% of them were singletons. In total, the top ten clones hold around 2.1% of the sample. The sequenced material came from PBMCs. Receptor source: a man in his fifties in good health and CMV-seropositive.

This clone was seen a handful of times. The chain couples TRBV7-2 to TRBJ1-6, with D possibly TRBD1 on 6 matching bases. Trimming removed 1 base at V and 9 bases at J, with 13 bases between. The CDR3 length is 15 residues. Germline values: CDR1 SGHTA, CDR2 FQGNSA. In DNA, the CDR3 is TGTGCCAGCAGCTTAGACAGGGTGCGCGGTTCACCCCTCCACTTT. Protein: CASSLDRVRGSPLHF. Filled out from reference TRBV7-2 and TRBJ1-6, the complete variable domain reads GAGVSQSPSNKVTEKGKDVELRCDPISGHTALYWYRQSLGQGLEFLIYFQGNSAPDKSGLPSDRFSAERTGGSVSTLTIQRTQQEDSAVYLCASSLDRVRGSPLHFGNGTRLTVT.

A single count supports this clone. CDR3 sequence reads: CASGSPTGAPLFYNEQFF. For the CDR3, the DNA is TGTGCCAGCGGATCTCCTACAGGAGCTCCCTTATTTTACAATGAGCAGTTCTTC. The rearrangement uses TRBV6-4 and TRBJ2-1, with TRBD1 as a possible D gene (5 bases). V shed 8 bases and J shed 4 bases, with 27 bases lying between them. Germline-derived CDR1 and CDR2 are MRHNA and SNTAGT. This CDR3 is 18 amino acids long.

This chain links TRBV10-3 with TRBJ2-1; 7 bases line up with TRBD2. The germline V gene encodes CDR1 ENHRY and CDR2 SYGVKD. CDR3 length: 15 residues. The J segment lost 2 bases and the V segment lost 4 bases, leaving 5 bases of the junction unmatched. Here the CDR3 reads CAISGGEGAYNEQFF. The CDR3 bases are TGTGCCATCAGTGGGGGGGAGGGAGCCTACAATGAGCAGTTCTTC.

The CDR3 region has the DNA TGTGCCACCAGCAGGCGGACTAGCGGGGACAATGAGCAGTTCTTC. Protein product: CATSRRTSGDNEQFF. This rearrangement joins TRBV15 to TRBJ2-1; 12 nucleotides line up with TRBD2. After removal of 3 bases from V and 5 bases from J, the junction contained 2 bases not matched to a gene. Per the germline V gene, CDR1 is LNHNV and CDR2 is YYDKDF (reference sequence). This CDR3 has 15 amino acids.

The chain employs TRBV9 and TRBJ2-3, with 7 bases that match TRBD1. The CDR3 sequence is 14 residues long. V was clipped by 6 bases and J by 2 bases; unmatched bases: 6. Germline CDR1 reads SGDLS; CDR2 reads YYNGEE. This chain's CDR3 is CASNRGQFTDTQYF. The CDR3 nucleotides read TGTGCCAGCAATAGGGGGCAGTTCACAGATACGCAGTATTTT.

The chain employs TRBV4-3 and TRBJ2-7; D is unclear. Germline V CDR1 and CDR2: LGHNA, YSLEER. V was trimmed by 0 bases and J by 0 bases, leaving 6 bases between them. The CDR3 is made up of 14 amino acids. The CDR3 nucleotides read TGCGCCAGCAGCCAAGAATCCAACTCCTACGAGCAGTACTTC. This codes for CASSQESNSYEQYF.

This clone was counted a single time. The chain has TRBV5-1 and TRBJ2-2; 10 positions agree with TRBD2. The CDR3 covers 16 residues. With V trimmed by 5 bases and J by 3 bases, 7 bases remained unmatched. Per the germline V gene, CDR1 is SGHRS and CDR2 is YFSETQ. The CDR3 is CASRIASGGDTGELFF. The CDR3 DNA is TGCGCCAGCAGGATAGCTAGCGGGGGCGACACCGGGGAGCTGTTTTTT.

This rearrangement joins TRBV5-1 to TRBJ2-7; 7 positions match TRBD1. CDR1 and CDR2 (germline): SGHRS, YFSETQ. CDR3 length equals 14 residues. J lost 5 bases, V lost 7 bases, and 12 bases had no gene match. CDR3 sequence reads: CASRSQTGMHEQYF. CDR3 nucleotides: TGCGCCAGCCGCTCCCAGACAGGGATGCACGAGCAGTACTTC.

J is TRBJ2-6 and V is TRBV9; tentatively, D is TRBD1 (6 bases). The V gene's germline CDR1 is SGDLS and CDR2 YYNGEE. The CDR3 totals 15 residues. Trimming removed 3 bases at V and 0 bases at J, with 7 bases between. The chain's CDR3 is CASSARGSGANVLTF. DNA for the CDR3: TGTGCCAGCAGCGCCAGGGGCTCTGGGGCCAACGTCCTGACTTTC.

The chain recombines TRBV27 with TRBJ2-2; D might be TRBD2 (6 bases). Germline CDR1 reads MNHEY; CDR2 reads SMNVEV (reference sequence). Deletions cut 7 bases from V and 5 bases from J, with 17 bases between. This CDR3 is 15 amino acids long. The DNA for the CDR3 is TGTGCCAGCAAAAAGAGGACTACGCTGACCGGGGAGCTGTTTTTT. Protein sequence: CASKKRTTLTGELFF.

Only a few counts were recorded for this clone. The genes are TRBV29-1 and TRBJ2-3, with 8 bases matching TRBD1. CDR1 and CDR2 (germline): SQVTM, ANQGSEA. With V trimmed by 4 bases and J by 4 bases, 4 bases remained unmatched. This CDR3 region has 13 residues. The CDR3 protein is CSVGTGQSDTQYF. The CDR3 DNA sequence: TGCAGCGTTGGGACAGGGCAGTCAGATACGCAGTATTTT.

The chain has TRBV30 and TRBJ1-2; 11 nucleotides line up with TRBD1. The length of the CDR3 is 11 residues. V lost 5 bases, J lost 7 bases, and 0 bases stayed unmatched. Germline V gives CDR1 GTSNPN, CDR2 SVGIG (reference sequence). The CDR3 loop is CAWGTGGGYTF. In nucleotides, the CDR3 is TGTGCCTGGGGGACAGGGGGTGGCTACACCTTC.

The chain uses TRBV9 and TRBJ2-7, with D possibly TRBD1 on 7 matching bases. The length of the CDR3 is 15 residues. V lost 0 bases and J 2 bases, leaving 12 bases between the germline ends. Germline CDR1 SGDLS, CDR2 YYNGEE. For the CDR3, the DNA is TGTGCCAGCAGCGTAGGGAGGGACAGCCCCTACGAGCAGTACTTC. Protein: CASSVGRDSPYEQYF.

The chain carries TRBV5-5 and TRBJ1-5; 8 bases are a match to TRBD1. J lost 4 bases, V lost 0 bases, and 6 bases had no gene match. CDR1 SGHKS and CDR2 YYEKEE come from the germline V gene (reference sequence). The CDR3 is made up of 16 amino acids. DNA for the CDR3: TGTGCCAGCAGCTTGGGAACAGGGGGTCGTAATCAGCCCCAGCATTTT. This encodes CASSLGTGGRNQPQHF.

In its sample, this clone was seen once. The CDR3 here is CASSFRGMNTEAFF. CDR3 coding DNA: TGTGCCAGCAGCTTCCGAGGGATGAACACTGAAGCTTTCTTT. J is TRBJ1-1 and V is TRBV7-9, with D hard to call. The CDR3 loop spans 14 amino acids. The V gene's germline CDR1 is SEHNR and CDR2 FQNEAQ (reference sequence). Trimming removed 3 bases from V and 0 bases from J, with 8 bases in between.

This clone was found once. The chain has TRBV19 and TRBJ1-4; no definite D call. Germline V gives CDR1 LNHDA, CDR2 SQIVND (reference sequence). V shed 3 bases and J shed 3 bases, with 8 bases lying between them. The CDR3 runs to 14 residues. CDR3 coding DNA: TGTGCCAGTAGTATCGGGATGGCTAATGAAAAACTGTTTTTT. The encoded protein is CASSIGMANEKLFF.

This chain links TRBV6-5 with TRBJ2-2, with a possible D match to TRBD1 (5 bases). In germline, CDR1 is MNHEY, CDR2 SVGAGI. The V and J ends lost 0 bases and 5 bases respectively, with 13 bases between them. The CDR3 consists of 16 residues. CDR3 amino acids: CASSYSIPGRTGELFF. The DNA for the CDR3 is TGTGCCAGCAGTTACTCAATCCCAGGGCGGACCGGGGAGCTGTTTTTT.

The J gene is TRBJ1-1, the V gene TRBV10-1, with D perhaps matching TRBD1 (6 bases). This CDR3 has 13 residues. Germline CDR1 reads WNHNN; CDR2 reads SYGVQD (reference sequence). V was cut by 6 bases and J by 0 bases, with 8 bases left in between. CDR3 protein: CASSRDMNTEAFF. CDR3 bases: TGCGCCAGCAGCCGGGACATGAACACTGAAGCTTTCTTT.

The chain couples TRBV7-2 to TRBJ2-5; 7 bases are a match to TRBD2. The J call is uncertain, as TRBJ2-7 better fits the DNA end. The CDR3 totals 14 residues. Germline CDR1 is SGHTA and CDR2 is FQGNSA. In nucleotides, the CDR3 is TGTGCCAGCAGCTTAGCGGGGGGGGTGGACGAGCAGTACTTC. Translating it yields CASSLAGGVDEQYF.

On this clone: This same CDR3 is encoded by further DNA sequences in the sample. The CDR3: CASSSTGGLNTEAFF. Written as DNA, the CDR3 is TGCGCCAGCAGCTCTACAGGGGGATTGAACACTGAAGCTTTCTTT. The chain links TRBV5-1 to TRBJ1-1; 8 bases agree with TRBD1. The length of the CDR3 is 15 residues. Germline CDR1 reads SGHRS; CDR2 reads YFSETQ. Losses at the gene ends were 3 bases for V and 0 bases for J; bases not matched to a gene: 4.

Here the CDR3 DNA reads TGTGCCTGGAGTACGGGACAGGGAATCCCCCTCCACTTT. The encoded protein is CAWSTGQGIPLHF. The chain combines TRBV30 with TRBJ1-6; 9 nucleotides align to TRBD1. Germline CDR1 is GTSNPN and CDR2 is SVGIG (reference sequence). The CDR3 runs 13 residues. With V trimmed by 2 bases and J by 13 bases, 6 bases remained unmatched.

The chain combines TRBV2 with TRBJ1-2; no firm D call. In germline, CDR1 is SNHLY, CDR2 FYNNEI. V gave up 8 bases and J gave up 4 bases, with 20 bases separating them. The CDR3 is made up of 15 amino acids. The CDR3 DNA sequence: TGTGCCAGCCCTTCGGACGCGTATGCGGGCTATGGCTACACCTTC. It specifies CASPSDAYAGYGYTF.

This clone has only a few counts. CDR3 region: CASSTEAGQGYGYTF. DNA for the CDR3: TGTGCCAGCAGCACAGAGGCCGGACAGGGCTATGGCTACACCTTC. The gene calls are TRBV7-9 and TRBJ1-2; 8 positions match TRBD1. CDR3 length: 15 amino acids. Looked up from germline, CDR1 is SEHNR and CDR2 is FQNEAQ (reference sequence). V was clipped by 5 bases and J by 4 bases; unmatched bases: 9. Full variable domain (missing parts from reference TRBV7-9 and TRBJ1-2): DTGVSQNPRHKITKRGQNVTFRCDPISEHNRLYWYRQTLGQGPEFLTYFQNEAQLEKSRLLSDRFSAERPKGSFSTLEIQRTEQGDSAMYLCASSTEAGQGYGYTFGSGTRLTVV.

The rearrangement uses TRBV7-9 and TRBJ2-1; perhaps TRBD1 as D (5 bases). Germline V gene lookup returns CDR1 SEHNR and CDR2 FQNEAQ (reference sequence). V was cut by 0 bases and J by 9 bases, with 21 bases left in between. The CDR3 runs to 17 residues. CDR3 in amino acids: CASSLAVDIVGVGEQFF. The CDR3 DNA is TGTGCCAGCAGCTTAGCGGTGGACATAGTAGGTGTCGGTGAGCAGTTCTTC.

The CDR3 loop reads CASSSTPRYGYTF. The CDR3 DNA reads as TGTGCCAGTAGTTCGACACCGCGCTATGGCTACACCTTC. The V and J genes are TRBV19 and TRBJ1-2; D is ambiguous. The CDR3 runs 13 residues. V was shortened by 5 bases and J by 4 bases, with 11 bases between the two germline ends. CDR1 is LNHDA and CDR2 is SQIVND in the germline V gene (reference sequence).

The chain employs TRBV5-6 and TRBJ2-7; weak D call: TRBD2 (7 bases). This CDR3 comprises 12 residues. V lost 4 bases and J 7 bases, leaving 12 bases between the germline ends. Germline V gene data show CDR1 as SGHDT and CDR2 as YYEEEE. The CDR3, as DNA: TGTGCCAGCAGCCTGAAGGGGGGGGAGCAGTACTTC. Protein sequence: CASSLKGGEQYF.

The gene calls are TRBV2 and TRBJ2-3, with D possibly TRBD2 on 6 matching bases. The germline CDR1 and CDR2 sequences are SNHLY and FYNNEI. There are 13 residues in the CDR3. V gave up 8 bases and J gave up 2 bases, with 11 bases separating them. CDR3 in DNA: TGTGCCAGCGTAAGGGGACTCACAGATACGCAGTATTTT. It encodes CASVRGLTDTQYF.

The genes are TRBV4-1 and TRBJ1-2, with no clear D. Germline V gene data show CDR1 as MGHRA and CDR2 as YSYEKL. V shed 1 base and J shed 5 bases, with 14 bases lying between them. This CDR3 is 15 amino acids long. DNA of the CDR3: TGCGCCAGCAGCCAAGTATACAAAAATTTTTATGGCTACACCTTC. Its protein product is CASSQVYKNFYGYTF.

The chain is built from TRBV10-3 and TRBJ1-2; D gene unclear. Germline V gene sequence: CDR1 ENHRY, CDR2 SYGVKD. Between the trimmed V and J ends, which lost 4 bases and 0 bases, there was a span of 12 bases. The CDR3 is made up of 15 amino acids. CDR3 in DNA: TGTGCCATCAGTGGAGGTAGTCTTTCTAACTATGGCTACACCTTC. It codes for CAISGGSLSNYGYTF.

V usage is TRBV7-9 and J usage is TRBJ1-1, with D perhaps matching TRBD1 (5 bases). V was trimmed by 3 bases and J by 7 bases, leaving 12 bases between them. Germline loops: CDR1 SEHNR, CDR2 FQNEAQ (reference sequence). This CDR3 has 13 amino acids. The CDR3: CASSFVRGNEAFF. DNA for the CDR3: TGTGCCAGCAGCTTTGTTCGGGGGAATGAAGCTTTCTTT.

The chain recombines TRBV6-5 with TRBJ1-5; D may be TRBD1 (5 bases). CDR1 and CDR2 from the germline V gene are MNHEY and SVGAGI. V lost 0 bases and J 2 bases, leaving 8 bases between the germline ends. CDR3 length: 15 residues. The CDR3 loop is CASSYSIRGNQPQHF. The CDR3 nucleotides read TGTGCCAGCAGTTACTCGATCAGGGGCAATCAGCCCCAGCATTTT.